This TCR beta chain was sequenced during a study of control samples from healthy donors and cancer patients. The assay was immunoSEQ multiplex PCR, and TCRdb's table has in-frame clones only and misses some. In the table there are roughly 69,000 clones, 70% to 90% of which are singletons. Germline V gene data show CDR1 as SEHNR and CDR2 as FQNEAQ (reference sequence). V was clipped by 4 bases and J by 4 bases; unmatched bases: 4. The CDR3 sequence is 14 residues long. This rearrangement joins TRBV7-9 to TRBJ1-1; TRBD1 aligns across 9 bases. This TCR derives from a woman aged 45-65 years with head and neck cancer. Sequencing used PBMCs. CDR3 DNA: TGTGCCAGCAGCTCCTGGACAGGGGTCACTGAAGCTTTCTTT. Protein sequence: CASSSWTGVTEAFF.